The next 7 T cell receptor beta chains were all read from a single sample in a study of blood T cell repertoires in COVID-19. Only in-frame clones appear in the TCRdb table, and some are missing; sequencing was by immunoSEQ multiplex PCR. The repertoire has approximately 90,000 clones, about four fifths of them found once; the top ten carry roughly 6.3%. The sequenced sample was peripheral blood. These receptor sequences come from an older man with COVID-19, enrolled during active disease.

The chain employs TRBV10-2 and TRBJ2-7; TRBD1 aligns across 8 bases. Trimming removed 6 bases from V and 10 bases from J; junction bases left unmatched: 11. CDR3 length: 13 amino acids. Germline CDR1 and CDR2: WSHSY and SAAADI. For the CDR3, the DNA is TGCGCCAGCAGGCCCGGACAGGGTTCGGGTCAGTACTTC. It specifies CASRPGQGSGQYF.

CDR3 region: CASSYKGRNQPQHF. In DNA form, the CDR3 reads TGTGCCAGCAGTTACAAGGGGCGCAATCAGCCCCAGCATTTT. V gene TRBV6-5 combines with J gene TRBJ1-5; D possibly corresponds to TRBD1 (5 bases). Germline V gives CDR1 MNHEY, CDR2 SVGAGI. Trimming took off 2 bases at V and 2 bases at J, with 7 bases between the two ends. The CDR3 runs to 14 residues.

The chain is built from TRBV7-9 and TRBJ1-2, with 7 bases fitting TRBD1. CDR3 length: 15 residues. Per germline, CDR1 SEHNR and CDR2 FQNEAQ (reference sequence). With V trimmed by 0 bases and J by 8 bases, 9 bases remained unmatched. The CDR3 DNA is TGTGCCAGCAGCTTAGCGAGGGGGACAGTGGACGGCTACACCTTC. This translates into CASSLARGTVDGYTF.

The V call is TRBV30, the J call TRBJ1-6, with TRBD1 identical over 7 bases. The trim removed 1 base at V and 4 bases at J, leaving 10 bases unmatched. CDR1 and CDR2 (germline): GTSNPN, SVGIG (reference sequence). CDR3 size: 17 residues. CDR3 nucleotide sequence: TGTGCCTGGAGTGAGGGGGCCTCCATTATTTATAATTCACCCCTCCACTTT. As protein: CAWSEGASIIYNSPLHF.

CDR3 bases: TGTGCCAGCCGACAGGGGACAGTCAACACCATATATTTT. Encoded protein: CASRQGTVNTIYF. The chain links TRBV2 to TRBJ1-3; 8 bases agree with TRBD1. J gave up 7 bases and V 8 bases, and 7 bases lay outside the gene matches. The length of the CDR3 is 13 residues. Germline V gives CDR1 SNHLY, CDR2 FYNNEI.

The chain uses TRBV7-2 and TRBJ2-7, with 8 bases identical to TRBD1. Germline CDR1 reads SGHTA; CDR2 reads FQGNSA. The CDR3 has 16 residues. The ends lost 5 bases at V and 0 bases at J; junction bases unmatched: 9. CDR3 nucleotide sequence: TGTGCCAGCAGCGCCCAACAGGGGGTCGGCTCCTACGAGCAGTACTTC. Its translation is CASSAQQGVGSYEQYF.

The chain joins TRBV10-3 to TRBJ2-5, with 12 bases identical to TRBD2. The CDR3 is made up of 16 amino acids. V trimming: 4 bases; J trimming: 5 bases; junction bases outside the gene matches: 8. Looked up from germline, CDR1 is ENHRY and CDR2 is SYGVKD. The DNA for the CDR3 is TGTGCCATCAGTGGGGGGACTAGCGGGTTCGCGGAGACCCAGTACTTC. Translating gives CAISGGTSGFAETQYF.